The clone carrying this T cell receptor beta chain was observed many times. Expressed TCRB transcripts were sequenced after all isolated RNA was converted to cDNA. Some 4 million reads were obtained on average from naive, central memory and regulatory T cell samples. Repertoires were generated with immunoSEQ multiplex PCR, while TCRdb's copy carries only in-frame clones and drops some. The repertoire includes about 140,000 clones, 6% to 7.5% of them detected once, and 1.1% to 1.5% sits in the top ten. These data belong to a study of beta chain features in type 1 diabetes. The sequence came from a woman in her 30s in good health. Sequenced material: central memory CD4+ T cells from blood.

The CDR3 protein is CASSRQGGTEAFF. In nucleotides, the CDR3 is TGTGCCAGCAGTCGACAGGGAGGCACTGAAGCTTTCTTT. This chain joins TRBV6-6 and TRBJ1-1; 7 positions match TRBD1. CDR1 is MNHNY and CDR2 is SVGAGI in the germline V gene (reference sequence). The CDR3 totals 13 residues. The junction had 4 bases not matched to a gene; V was cut back by 5 bases and J by 4 bases.